Listed below are T cell receptor beta chains from one sample, sequenced in a study of OX40 agonist ivuxolimab in advanced cancers. Only in-frame clones appear in the TCRdb table, and some are missing; sequencing was by immunoSEQ multiplex PCR. The sample lists 70,000 to 95,000 clones, more than 90% seen once, with more than 5.5% in the top ten. Specimen: CD4+ or CD8+ T cells sorted from blood, collected in a trial of the OX40 agonist ivuxolimab. These receptors came from an adult with an advanced solid tumor such as melanoma, head and neck, liver or kidney cancer. CDR3s include the opening cysteine and the closing phenylalanine or tryptophan. Fields, in order: V gene, CDR3 protein.

v_call: TRBV27; cdr3_aa: CASSITGGTFREQYF
v_call: TRBV5-1; cdr3_aa: CASAGQDPNTGELFF
v_call: TRBV28; cdr3_aa: CASSLNSLYGYTF
v_call: TRBV27; cdr3_aa: CASSPGRGGYTF
v_call: TRBV7-3; cdr3_aa: CASSLTSGRGPDTQYF
v_call: TRBV4-2; cdr3_aa: CASSQDRSQGGSGELFF
v_call: TRBV10-3; cdr3_aa: CAIRQGPLYGYTF
v_call: TRBV14; cdr3_aa: CASSTGPGNTIYF
v_call: TRBV28; cdr3_aa: CASSRQATGANVLTF
v_call: TRBV28; cdr3_aa: CASSRYPGLAGGTRLTTETQYF
v_call: TRBV7-9; cdr3_aa: CASSLARASGSTDTQYF